These 4 T cell receptor beta chains share one sample of origin, sequenced in a study of T-cell reconstitution after alpha-beta-depleted transplantation in children. Unique molecular identifiers were used in preparing the TCRbeta library. TCRdb recomputed calls from the PCR reads with MiXCR, one row per CDR3 protein. In the table there are roughly 100,000 distinct CDR3 sequences, 7.5% to 9.5% of which are singletons. Sample: PBMCs from the stem cell graft donor, taken from the stem cell graft. The origin of the receptors is a human donor who donated a stem cell graft to a child with congenital amegakaryocytic thrombocytopenia.

This clonotype was seen a handful of times. The chain couples TRBV7-8 to TRBJ2-5, with D perhaps TRBD2 (6 bases). V was clipped by 5 bases and J by 4 bases, with 20 bases between them. Germline assignment: CDR1 SGHVS and CDR2 FQNEAQ. This CDR3 region has 16 residues. The CDR3 loop is CASSHNGLASGETQYF. The CDR3 bases are TGTGCCAGCAGCCACAACGGGCTAGCGAGCGGAGAGACCCAGTACTTC.

In this sample, this clonotype turned up many times. For the CDR3, the DNA is TGTGCCTGGAGTACAGGGTTTTATGGCTACACCTTC. Amino acids: CAWSTGFYGYTF. This chain joins TRBV30 and TRBJ1-2, with D possibly being TRBD1 (6 bases). The CDR3 extends over 12 amino acids. With 2 bases removed from V and 5 bases from J, the gap between germline ends came to 9 bases. The germline CDR1 and CDR2 sequences are GTSNPN and SVGIG (reference sequence).

This clonotype appeared many times. The V call is TRBV5-1, the J call TRBJ1-1; 7 positions match TRBD1. Germline CDR1 and CDR2: SGHRS and YFSETQ. V was pared by 2 bases and J by 0 bases, with 4 bases of the junction left unmatched. The CDR3 contains 15 residues. In DNA form, the CDR3 reads TGCGCCAGCAGCTTAAGGACAGGAGTGAACACTGAAGCTTTCTTT. The encoded protein is CASSLRTGVNTEAFF.

This clonotype was detected ten times or more. The chain recombines TRBV28 with TRBJ1-4; D gene ambiguous. V lost 4 bases to trimming and J lost 3 bases, with 12 bases between them. In germline, CDR1 is MDHEN, CDR2 SYDVKM. The CDR3 runs to 15 residues. CDR3 DNA: TGTGCCAGCAGTTCCCCTCAGACATCTAATGAAAAACTGTTTTTT. Translating gives CASSSPQTSNEKLFF. Full variable domain (remainder filled in from reference TRBV28 and TRBJ1-4): DVKVTQSSRYLVKRTGEKVFLECVQDMDHENMFWYRQDPGLGLRLIYFSYDVKMKEKGDIPEGYSVSREKKERFSLILESASTNQTSMYLCASSSPQTSNEKLFFGSGTQLSVL.